This T cell receptor beta chain stems from a study of OX40 agonist ivuxolimab in advanced cancers. The CDR3 is 15 residues long. V was pared by 4 bases and J by 3 bases, with 16 bases between. Per the germline V gene, CDR1 is SGHKS and CDR2 is YYEKEE (reference sequence). Repertoires were generated with immunoSEQ multiplex PCR, while TCRdb's copy carries only in-frame clones and drops some. The repertoire includes 48,000 or so clones, around 80% of them detected once, and roughly 7% sits in the top ten. The V and J genes are TRBV5-5 and TRBJ1-2; possible D gene TRBD1, 6 bases. Specimen: CD4+ or CD8+ T cells sorted from blood, collected in a trial of the OX40 agonist ivuxolimab. This TCR was recovered from an adult with an advanced solid tumor such as melanoma, head and neck, liver or kidney cancer. In nucleotides, the CDR3 is TGTGCCAGCAGCACACAACAGGGTTGGGACTATGGCTACACCTTC. Translating it yields CASSTQQGWDYGYTF. The variable domain in full, completed from reference TRBV5-5 and TRBJ1-2, reads DAGVTQSPTHLIKTRGQQVTLRCSPISGHKSVSWYQQVLGQGPQFIFQYYEKEERGRGNFPDRFSARQFPNYSSELNVNALLLGDSALYLCASSTQQGWDYGYTFGSGTRLTVV.